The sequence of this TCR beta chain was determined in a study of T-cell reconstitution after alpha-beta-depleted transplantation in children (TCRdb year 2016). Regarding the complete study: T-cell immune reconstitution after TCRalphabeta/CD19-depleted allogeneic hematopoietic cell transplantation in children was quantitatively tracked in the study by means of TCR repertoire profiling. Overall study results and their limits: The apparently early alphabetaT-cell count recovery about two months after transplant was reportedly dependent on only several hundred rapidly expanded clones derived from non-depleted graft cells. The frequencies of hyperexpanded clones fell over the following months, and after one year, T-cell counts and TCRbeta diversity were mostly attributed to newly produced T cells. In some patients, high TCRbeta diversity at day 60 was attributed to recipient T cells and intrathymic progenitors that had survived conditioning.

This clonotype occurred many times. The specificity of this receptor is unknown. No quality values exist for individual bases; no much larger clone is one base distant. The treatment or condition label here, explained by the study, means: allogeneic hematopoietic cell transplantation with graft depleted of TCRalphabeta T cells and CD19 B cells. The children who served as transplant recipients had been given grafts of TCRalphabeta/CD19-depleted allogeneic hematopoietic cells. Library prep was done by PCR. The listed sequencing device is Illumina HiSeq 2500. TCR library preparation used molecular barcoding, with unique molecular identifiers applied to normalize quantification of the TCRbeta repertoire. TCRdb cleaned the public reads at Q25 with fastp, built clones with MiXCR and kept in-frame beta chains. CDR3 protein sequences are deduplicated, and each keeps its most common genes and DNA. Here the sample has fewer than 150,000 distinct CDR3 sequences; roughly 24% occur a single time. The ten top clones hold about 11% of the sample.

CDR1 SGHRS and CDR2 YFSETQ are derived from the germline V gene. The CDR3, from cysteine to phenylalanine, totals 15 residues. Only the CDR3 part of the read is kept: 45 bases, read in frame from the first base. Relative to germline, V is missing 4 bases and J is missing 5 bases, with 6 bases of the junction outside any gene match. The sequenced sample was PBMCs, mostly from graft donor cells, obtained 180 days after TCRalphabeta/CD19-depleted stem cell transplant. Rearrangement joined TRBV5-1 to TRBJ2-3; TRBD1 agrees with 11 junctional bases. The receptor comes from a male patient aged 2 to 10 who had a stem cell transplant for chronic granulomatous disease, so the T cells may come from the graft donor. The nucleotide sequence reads TGCGCCAGCAGCCTCGGGACAGGGGGTGAAGATACGCAGTATTTT. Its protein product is CASSLGTGGEDTQYF.